Reported below is one T cell receptor beta chain. Its antigen is not identified. These data originate in a study of shared clonotypes between healthy human individuals. Regarding the study as a whole: Among non-shared clonotypes, generation probabilities were lower than among those shared by all four donors.

V trimming: 0 bases; J trimming: 5 bases; junction bases outside the gene matches: 4. Germline V gene lookup returns CDR1 SGHKS and CDR2 YYEKEE (reference sequence). The CDR3 is 14 amino acids. TCRdb's table, derived via immunoSEQ multiplex PCR, lists solely in-frame clones and lacks some. The repertoire has some 1.4 million clones, approximately 96% of them found once; the top ten carry roughly 1.1%. The receptor comes from a man younger than 45 in good health. Sequenced: naive CD4+ T cells sorted from blood. The subset denotes: CD45RA+ positively selected. The rearrangement joins TRBV5-5 to TRBJ2-5; 7 bases line up with TRBD2. CDR3 coding DNA: TGTGCCAGCAGCTTGGCGGGAGCGGGGGAGACCCAGTACTTC. This translates into CASSLAGAGETQYF.